The clone carrying this TCR beta chain is a singleton in its sample. No antigen is known for it. This specimen belongs to a study of T cells in narcolepsy. Only in-frame clones appear in the TCRdb table, and some are missing; sequencing was by immunoSEQ multiplex PCR. Of some 15,000 clones listed, 72% were seen once; the top ten hold 13% to 15%. The CDR3 extends over 16 amino acids. Trimming pared 0 bases from V and 2 bases from J, leaving 12 bases between. Germline V gene lookup returns CDR1 SGDLS and CDR2 YYNGEE. Study-wide points: Autoreactive HCRT-specific and TRIB2-specific clonotypes were marked in same-patient CSF-versus-blood CD4+ comparisons.

Input material: CD45RA- memory CD8+ T cells from PBMCs. The rearrangement uses TRBV9 and TRBJ2-1, with a possible D match to TRBD2 (5 bases). The source is a human donor with narcolepsy. The CDR3, as DNA: TGTGCCAGCAGCGTAGATGGGAGTCCTACCTACAATGAGCAGTTCTTC. Translating gives CASSVDGSPTYNEQFF.